The 3 T cell receptor beta chains below come from one sample, sequenced in a study of shared clonotypes between healthy human individuals. Terminally differentiated effector memory CD45RA+ cells were excluded from the naive CD8 cells, which were CD45RO-negative and positively selected for CCR7. Clones were read by immunoSEQ multiplex PCR, and TCRdb kept only the in-frame ones, dropping some. This sample has hundreds of thousands of clones, with about 95% found just once. The sample comprised naive CD8+ T cells sorted from blood. Receptors were obtained from a woman in her 30s in good health.

V usage is TRBV28 and J usage is TRBJ2-7; TRBD1 aligns across 9 bases. V lost 5 bases and J lost 6; bases outside the gene matches: 8. The germline CDR1 and CDR2 sequences are MDHEN and SYDVKM. CDR3 length: 14 residues. The CDR3 reads CASSPPGTGSEQYF. The CDR3 DNA is TGTGCCAGCAGTCCCCCTGGGACAGGGAGCGAGCAGTACTTC.

This chain uses TRBV9 with TRBJ2-5; TRBD1 is a possible D gene (5 bases). This CDR3 has 14 residues. Per germline, CDR1 SGDLS and CDR2 YYNGEE. With 5 bases removed from V and 5 bases from J, the gap between germline ends came to 16 bases. CDR3 sequence (DNA): TGTGCCAGCAGTGACTTCTCAGGGTGGGAGACCCAGTACTTC. Its protein is CASSDFSGWETQYF.

V and J are TRBV27 and TRBJ2-7; D remains ambiguous. CDR1 and CDR2 (germline): MNHEY, SMNVEV (reference sequence). Trimming shortened V by 2 bases and J by 0 bases, and 8 bases separated the two germline ends. CDR3 length: 14 residues. CDR3 DNA sequence: TGTGCCAGCAGTTTAATGCTAAGCTCCTACGAGCAGTACTTC. Its translation: CASSLMLSSYEQYF.